The 27 T cell receptor beta chains reported below all come from one sample, sequenced in a study of lymphopenia after photon versus proton radiotherapy. TCRdb's copy holds only in-frame clones and misses some; the assay was immunoSEQ multiplex PCR. The repertoire holds approximately 29,000 clones, approximately 80% seen once, with approximately 14% in the top ten. Sequenced material: peripheral blood, taken from a patient treated with proton-based radiotherapy. These receptors originate from an older woman with pancreatic cancer.

This chain uses TRBV9 with TRBJ1-1, with 7 bases fitting TRBD1. The CDR3 has 15 residues. Trimming removed 0 bases from V and 3 bases from J; junction bases left unmatched: 5. The germline gives CDR1 SGDLS, CDR2 YYNGEE. CDR3: CASSVEGQPHTEAFF. The CDR3 nucleotides read TGTGCCAGCAGCGTAGAGGGACAGCCTCACACTGAAGCTTTCTTT.

CDR3 loop: CASSLIERQETQYF. The CDR3 region has the DNA TGTGCCAGCAGCTTGATAGAACGCCAAGAGACCCAGTACTTC. V usage is TRBV5-4 and J usage is TRBJ2-5; no definite D call. V shed 1 base and J shed 1 base, with 8 bases lying between them. This CDR3 has 14 amino acids. Germline assignment: CDR1 SGHNT and CDR2 YYREEE (reference sequence).

The rearrangement uses TRBV4-3 and TRBJ2-7; 7 nucleotides line up with TRBD1. Germline V gene sequence: CDR1 LGHNA, CDR2 YSLEER. V was clipped by 2 bases and J by 3 bases; unmatched bases: 7. The CDR3 has 15 amino acids. The CDR3 DNA is TGCGCCAGCAGCCAAATGACAGGGTGGGACTACGAGCAGTACTTC. Its protein is CASSQMTGWDYEQYF.

The chain employs TRBV19 and TRBJ2-5; possible D gene TRBD2, 5 bases. V shed 2 bases and J shed 5 bases, with 12 bases lying between them. Looked up from germline, CDR1 is LNHDA and CDR2 is SQIVND (reference sequence). The CDR3 has 14 residues. The DNA for the CDR3 is TGTGCCAGTAGTATATTGGGTAGCGACGAGACCCAGTACTTC. As protein: CASSILGSDETQYF.

The V call is TRBV19, the J call TRBJ1-2, with D tentatively TRBD1 (5 bases). Germline loops: CDR1 LNHDA, CDR2 SQIVND (reference sequence). The CDR3 loop spans 13 amino acids. Trimming stripped 4 bases from V and 7 bases from J, with 13 bases between. The CDR3 sequence is CASSRQGTTGYTF. In nucleotides, the CDR3 is TGTGCCAGTAGTAGGCAGGGTACCACTGGCTACACCTTC.

The rearrangement joins TRBV7-8 to TRBJ2-3; 8 nucleotides agree with TRBD2. The CDR3 is made up of 16 amino acids. The trim removed 2 bases at V and 1 base at J, leaving 5 bases unmatched. Germline CDR1 is SGHVS and CDR2 is FQNEAQ. CDR3 loop: CASSLRTSSGTDTQYF. The CDR3 DNA reads TGTGCCAGCAGCTTAAGGACTAGCAGTGGCACAGATACGCAGTATTTT.

The chain couples TRBV30 to TRBJ2-5, with 10 bases lining up with TRBD1. The CDR3 consists of 14 residues. Per germline, CDR1 GTSNPN and CDR2 SVGIG (reference sequence). The V gene end was trimmed by 1 base and the J gene end by 4 bases; junction bases not matched to a gene: 3. CDR3 sequence reads: CAWSGTGGAETQYF. For the CDR3, the DNA is TGTGCCTGGAGTGGGACAGGGGGTGCAGAGACCCAGTACTTC.

This chain connects TRBV19 to TRBJ2-5; D is perhaps TRBD2 (6 bases). CDR3 length: 16 residues. The V gene lost 5 bases and the J gene lost 2 bases, with 18 bases spanning the gap. Per germline, CDR1 LNHDA and CDR2 SQIVND (reference sequence). CDR3 DNA sequence: TGTGCCAGTAGTGTAAAAAAGACTAGTTTTCAAGAGACCCAGTACTTC. Translated: CASSVKKTSFQETQYF.

The rearrangement joins TRBV27 to TRBJ2-2, with 9 bases fitting TRBD1. The CDR3 is 15 amino acids. Germline CDR1 MNHEY, CDR2 SMNVEV (reference sequence). V lost 3 bases to trimming and J lost 5 bases; unmatched junction nucleotides: 4. The CDR3 loop is CASSFRQGGTGELFF. CDR3 sequence (DNA): TGTGCCAGCAGTTTCAGACAGGGGGGGACCGGGGAGCTGTTTTTT.

The rearrangement uses TRBV6-5 and TRBJ2-2, with a possible D match to TRBD1 (5 bases). The CDR3 consists of 15 residues. The V and J ends lost 4 bases and 3 bases respectively, with 12 bases between them. The germline V gene has CDR1 MNHEY and CDR2 SVGAGI. The CDR3 DNA is TGTGCCAGCAGTTCGACAGCTCCGTACACCGGGGAGCTGTTTTTT. Residues: CASSSTAPYTGELFF.

The chain joins TRBV6-5 to TRBJ2-7, with 10 bases fitting TRBD2. This CDR3 has 12 amino acids. CDR1 MNHEY and CDR2 SVGAGI come from the germline V gene. J gave up 8 bases and V 8 bases, and 6 bases lay outside the gene matches. The CDR3 nucleotides are TGTGCCAGCTCTAGCGGGGGCGTGAAGCAGTACTTC. Protein product: CASSSGGVKQYF.

The chain couples TRBV2 to TRBJ1-3; TRBD1 agrees at 8 bases. The V segment lost 4 bases and the J segment 2 bases; nucleotides outside the gene matches: 7. Looked up from germline, CDR1 is SNHLY and CDR2 is FYNNEI. CDR3 length: 16 amino acids. Here the CDR3 reads CASSVFDRGPGNTIYF. The CDR3 region has the DNA TGTGCCAGCAGTGTTTTTGACAGGGGCCCTGGAAACACCATATATTTT.

The rearrangement joins TRBV30 to TRBJ2-3; maybe TRBD2 (6 bases). Germline V gives CDR1 GTSNPN, CDR2 SVGIG (reference sequence). There are 12 residues in the CDR3. V shed 7 bases and J shed 4 bases, with 12 bases lying between them. CDR3 residues: CALQERADTQYF. The CDR3 DNA reads as TGTGCCTTACAGGAGCGGGCAGATACGCAGTATTTT.

In its sample, this clone was seen once. J is TRBJ2-1 and V is TRBV4-2; D ambiguous. This CDR3 contains 16 residues. V was trimmed by 0 bases and J by 3 bases, leaving 12 bases between them. Germline CDR1 LGHNA, CDR2 YNFKEQ. Written as DNA, the CDR3 is TGTGCCAGCAGCCAAGATAGGATGGATTACTACAATGAGCAGTTCTTC. It is translated as CASSQDRMDYYNEQFF.

J is TRBJ1-2 and V is TRBV28, with D uncertain. The CDR3 sequence is 14 residues long. Trimming took off 9 bases at V and 2 bases at J, with 16 bases between the two ends. The germline gives CDR1 MDHEN, CDR2 SYDVKM. CDR3 DNA sequence: TGTGCCAGTACGGGTACTATAACAAACTATGGCTACACCTTC. The encoded protein is CASTGTITNYGYTF.

This clone was counted once. The V call is TRBV11-3, the J call TRBJ2-3; TRBD1 agrees at 8 bases. The junction had 4 bases not matched to a gene; V was cut back by 1 base and J by 4 bases. Germline V lookup: CDR1 SGHNT, CDR2 YENEEA. The length of the CDR3 is 15 residues. The DNA of the CDR3 is TGTGCCAGCAGCTTAGCAGGGGGCCCGGCAGATACGCAGTATTTT. Translating gives CASSLAGGPADTQYF.

This clone was counted a few times. The sample holds other DNA sequences that translate to the same CDR3. The V and J genes are TRBV18 and TRBJ2-2, with D unresolved. The length of the CDR3 is 13 residues. Germline CDR1 KGHSH, CDR2 LQKENI. V was cut by 3 bases and J by 1 base, with 3 bases left in between. In DNA form, the CDR3 reads TGTGCCAGCTCACCGCAGAACACCGGGGAGCTGTTTTTT. This codes for CASSPQNTGELFF.

This clone was seen a single time. The chain links TRBV28 to TRBJ2-2; D is ambiguous. The germline V gene has CDR1 MDHEN and CDR2 SYDVKM. Deletions cut 5 bases from V and 6 bases from J, with 13 bases between. The CDR3 is 14 amino acids. In nucleotides, the CDR3 is TGTGCCAGCAGTGTTATGCCAAGACCCGGGGAGCTGTTTTTT. It is translated as CASSVMPRPGELFF.

The chain has TRBV5-5 and TRBJ1-1; possible D gene TRBD1, 6 bases. V dropped 3 bases and J dropped 8 bases, with 14 bases sitting between them. CDR1 is SGHKS and CDR2 is YYEKEE in the germline V gene (reference sequence). This CDR3 has 13 amino acids. This chain's CDR3 is CASSYPRGAEAFF. The CDR3 nucleotides read TGTGCCAGCAGCTACCCTCGGGGGGCGGAAGCTTTCTTT.

There are a few counts of this clone. This chain connects TRBV7-9 to TRBJ1-2, with 11 positions matching TRBD1. This CDR3 is built from 15 residues. Germline trimming cut 8 bases from V and 3 bases from J; bases unmatched to any gene: 8. Germline V CDR1 and CDR2: SEHNR, FQNEAQ (reference sequence). CDR3 in amino acids: CASEGGTGGDYGYTF. Here the CDR3 DNA reads TGTGCCAGCGAAGGCGGGACAGGGGGGGACTATGGCTACACCTTC.

This rearrangement joins TRBV18 to TRBJ2-1; the match to TRBD1 covers 9 bases. This CDR3 comprises 16 residues. The germline V gene encodes CDR1 KGHSH and CDR2 LQKENI. Trimming removed 6 bases from V and 9 bases from J; junction bases left unmatched: 15. The CDR3 sequence: CASSKETGGGEREQFF. CDR3 in DNA: TGTGCCAGCTCTAAGGAAACAGGGGGCGGGGAACGTGAGCAGTTCTTC.

The J gene is TRBJ1-1, the V gene TRBV10-3; TRBD1 agrees at 8 bases. This CDR3 is built from 13 residues. Germline CDR1 ENHRY, CDR2 SYGVKD. V shed 10 bases and J 1 base; nucleotides not matched to a gene: 5. The CDR3 here is CASRTGPNTEAFF. CDR3 nucleotides: TGTGCCAGCAGGACAGGGCCGAACACTGAAGCTTTCTTT.

This rearrangement joins TRBV28 to TRBJ1-2, with D possibly TRBD1 on 5 matching bases. Germline CDR1 MDHEN, CDR2 SYDVKM. This CDR3 region has 16 residues. The V gene lost 6 bases and the J gene lost 0 bases, with 17 bases spanning the gap. This CDR3 reads CASSSPTALANYGYTF. The CDR3, as DNA: TGTGCCAGCAGCTCCCCGACAGCATTAGCTAACTATGGCTACACCTTC.

V gene TRBV28 combines with J gene TRBJ1-5, with 9 bases identical to TRBD1. CDR1 MDHEN and CDR2 SYDVKM come from the germline V gene. The CDR3 is made up of 16 amino acids. Unmatched junction bases numbered 12, after V lost 8 bases and J lost 4 bases. CDR3 DNA sequence: TGTGCCAGCCGAACGGGACAGGGAAGCTCTAATCAGCCCCAGCATTTT. Residues: CASRTGQGSSNQPQHF.

The chain combines TRBV15 with TRBJ2-2; D assignment may be TRBD1 or TRBD2 (5 bases each). CDR1 is LNHNV and CDR2 is YYDKDF in the germline V gene (reference sequence). The CDR3 is 13 amino acids. V was trimmed by 8 bases and J by 0 bases, leaving 7 bases between them. CDR3 amino acids: CATGTANTGELFF. CDR3 DNA sequence: TGTGCCACCGGGACGGCGAACACCGGGGAGCTGTTTTTT.

V gene TRBV13 combines with J gene TRBJ2-3; D is perhaps TRBD1 (5 bases). Germline CDR1 is PRHDT and CDR2 is FYEKMQ (reference sequence). The CDR3 totals 15 residues. With 5 bases removed from V and 5 bases from J, the gap between germline ends came to 17 bases. CDR3 bases: TGTGCCAGCAGCGTACCAACAGGTTCCGGAGATACGCAGTATTTT. Amino acids: CASSVPTGSGDTQYF.

The genes are TRBV19 and TRBJ2-3; D is possibly TRBD1 or TRBD2 (5 bases each). This CDR3 has 13 residues. Germline loops: CDR1 LNHDA, CDR2 SQIVND (reference sequence). V was clipped by 6 bases and J by 3 bases, with 10 bases between them. The CDR3 region is CASSEGITDTQYF. CDR3 DNA sequence: TGTGCCAGTAGCGAGGGGATTACAGATACGCAGTATTTT.